Listed below are T cell receptor beta chains from one sample, sequenced in a study of blood T cell repertoires in COVID-19. Profiling relied on immunoSEQ multiplex PCR, and the TCRdb table lists in-frame clones only, not all of them. The table shows about 74,000 clones, with around nine tenths occurring only once. The material sequenced was peripheral blood. These receptors all stem from a human donor in a cohort sampled during active COVID-19. Each CDR3 is given with its conserved first and last residue. A D gene is named only where the DNA matches it firmly. The size of a clone is reported for some rows only, either as once, few or many, or as a class for expanded clones.

v_call	d_call	clone_size	j_call	cdr3_aa	cdr3_nt
TRBV5-1	TRBD1	NA	TRBJ1-6	CASSFNGGQGNSPLHF	TGCGCCAGCAGCTTCAACGGGGGACAGGGCAATTCACCCCTCCACTTT
TRBV12-5	NA	NA	TRBJ2-3	CASGLDGSTDTQYF	TGTGCTAGTGGTTTGGACGGGAGCACAGATACGCAGTATTTT
TRBV28	NA	NA	TRBJ2-3	CASRSSSLTDTQYF	TGTGCCAGCAGAAGTAGCAGTTTAACAGATACGCAGTATTTT
TRBV9	NA	NA	TRBJ2-1	CASSPSGYSYNEQFF	TGTGCCAGCAGCCCAAGCGGATACTCCTACAATGAGCAGTTCTTC
TRBV2	TRBD2	NA	TRBJ2-7	CASNRDYYEQYF	TGTGCCAGCAATCGGGACTATTACGAGCAGTACTTC
TRBV4-2	TRBD2	NA	TRBJ2-7	CASSLRATSGTYEQYF	TGTGCCAGCAGCCTCCGAGCCACTAGCGGTACCTACGAGCAGTACTTC
TRBV5-1	NA	NA	TRBJ1-3	CASSLDPGIGNTIYF	TGCGCCAGCAGCTTGGATCCGGGGATCGGAAACACCATATATTTT
TRBV2	NA	NA	TRBJ2-6	CASSEVVGANVLTF	TGTGCCAGCAGTGAGGTAGTCGGGGCCAACGTCCTGACTTTC
TRBV11-2	TRBD1	NA	TRBJ2-7	CASSLQGAGYEQYF	TGTGCCAGCAGCTTACAGGGGGCGGGGTACGAGCAGTACTTC
TRBV10-3	TRBD2	NA	TRBJ2-3	CAISGLASTDTQYF	TGTGCCATCAGCGGACTAGCGAGTACAGATACGCAGTATTTT
TRBV5-1	NA	few	TRBJ2-5	CASSSLTEETQYF	TGCGCCAGCAGCTCGTTGACGGAGGAGACCCAGTACTTC
TRBV12-5	NA	NA	TRBJ1-1	CASGLVREGSSEAFF	TGTGCTAGTGGTTTGGTAAGGGAGGGGAGTTCTGAAGCTTTCTTT
TRBV6-6	TRBD1	NA	TRBJ1-3	CATLLGQGRNTIYF	TGTGCCACCCTCCTAGGACAGGGAAGAAACACCATATATTTT
TRBV19	NA	NA	TRBJ1-5	CASSGGGSNQPQHF	TGTGCCAGTAGTGGGGGAGGGAGCAATCAGCCCCAGCATTTT
TRBV27	NA	NA	TRBJ2-2	CASSSSHSSGGELFF	TGTGCCAGCAGTTCGAGCCATTCCTCGGGCGGGGAGCTGTTTTTT
TRBV19	NA	NA	TRBJ1-4	CASSMVDRGANEKLFF	TGTGCCAGTAGTATGGTTGATCGGGGGGCTAATGAAAAACTGTTTTTT
TRBV2	NA	NA	TRBJ2-4	CASSERRTGVFWAKNIQYF	TGTGCCAGCAGTGAACGGAGAACAGGAGTATTTTGGGCCAAAAACATTCAGTACTTC
TRBV19	TRBD1	many	TRBJ2-7	CASSPGQDYEQYF	TGTGCCAGTAGCCCAGGACAGGACTACGAGCAGTACTTC
TRBV6-5	NA	NA	TRBJ2-7	CASSLTYEQYF	TGTGCCAGCAGTCTAACTTACGAGCAGTACTTC
TRBV7-6	NA	NA	TRBJ1-2	CASSRGQEGGYTF	TGTGCCAGCAGCCGTGGACAAGAAGGAGGCTACACCTTC
TRBV5-1	NA	NA	TRBJ1-3	CASSFTGGRNTIYF	TGCGCCAGCAGCTTCACGGGGGGCCGAAACACCATATATTTT
TRBV5-5	NA	NA	TRBJ2-7	CASSLYSTGYEQYF	TGTGCCAGCAGCTTGTACTCTACAGGCTACGAGCAGTACTTC
TRBV5-5	NA	NA	TRBJ2-7	CASSRTSREQYF	TGTGCCAGCAGCCGCACTAGTCGGGAGCAGTACTTC
TRBV4-2	TRBD2	NA	TRBJ2-3	CASSQDFRDYSPDTQYF	TGTGCCAGCAGCCAAGACTTTCGGGACTATTCTCCAGATACGCAGTATTTT
TRBV6-2/TRBV6-3	NA	NA	TRBJ2-1	CASSLRGAGKYNEQFF	TGTGCCAGCAGTCTCCGCGGAGCGGGCAAGTACAATGAGCAGTTCTTC
TRBV9	TRBD2	NA	TRBJ2-7	CASSVEGGEGRNEQYF	TGTGCCAGCAGCGTAGAGGGAGGGGAGGGCCGAAACGAGCAGTACTTC
TRBV19	NA	NA	TRBJ2-5	CASSPWAGRGQETQYF	TGTGCCAGTAGCCCCTGGGCAGGGAGGGGGCAAGAGACCCAGTACTTC
TRBV7-2	NA	NA	TRBJ1-4	CASSPERATNEKLFF	TGTGCCAGCAGCCCGGAGCGTGCAACTAATGAAAAACTGTTTTTT
TRBV27	TRBD2	NA	TRBJ2-7	CASSLWAGGDEQYF	TGTGCCAGCAGTTTATGGGCGGGAGGGGACGAGCAGTACTTC
TRBV28	TRBD1	NA	TRBJ2-7	CASSSQGRGYYEQYF	TGTGCCAGCAGTTCACAGGGGCGTGGATACTACGAGCAGTACTTC
TRBV27	NA	NA	TRBJ2-3	CASSFTGDTQYF	TGTGCCAGCAGTTTCACAGGAGATACGCAGTATTTT
TRBV10-1	TRBD1	NA	TRBJ1-4	CASSGTGGREKLFF	TGCGCCAGCAGTGGGACAGGGGGCCGGGAAAAACTGTTTTTT
TRBV2	TRBD1	NA	TRBJ1-5	CASSRQGGRSNQPQHF	TGTGCCAGCAGCCGACAGGGTGGTAGGAGCAATCAGCCCCAGCATTTT
TRBV5-4	TRBD2	NA	TRBJ2-1	CASSGGTSGHNHNEQFF	TGTGCCAGCAGCGGAGGGACTAGCGGGCATAACCACAATGAGCAGTTCTTC
TRBV5-1	TRBD2	NA	TRBJ2-2	CASSLTGGYTGELFF	TGCGCCAGCAGCTTGACGGGGGGGTACACCGGGGAGCTGTTTTTT
TRBV21-1	NA	NA	TRBJ2-3	CASSRKWGEGTDTQYF	NA
TRBV27	TRBD1	NA	TRBJ2-7	CASSLIGPGQGGYEQYF	TGTGCCAGCAGTTTAATCGGACCGGGACAGGGGGGGTACGAGCAGTACTTC
TRBV9	TRBD1	NA	TRBJ1-2	CASSPMDRDYGYTF	TGTGCCAGCAGCCCGATGGACAGGGACTATGGCTACACCTTC
TRBV5-1	TRBD2	NA	TRBJ2-1	CASSLAGEGVNEQFF	TGCGCCAGCAGCCTAGCGGGCGAGGGGGTCAATGAGCAGTTCTTC
TRBV6-5	TRBD1	NA	TRBJ2-7	CASSYSNRGEQYF	TGTGCCAGCAGTTACTCTAACAGGGGGGAGCAGTACTTC
TRBV20-1	NA	NA	TRBJ2-1	CSAGRLNEQFF	TGCAGTGCTGGGCGCCTTAATGAGCAGTTCTTC
TRBV7-9	TRBD2	NA	TRBJ2-1	CAGGLAGPNEQFF	TGTGCCGGGGGACTAGCGGGCCCAAATGAGCAGTTCTTC
TRBV6-5	TRBD1	once	TRBJ2-5	CASSYRRTGQETQYF	TGTGCCAGCAGTTACCGACGGACAGGTCAAGAGACCCAGTACTTC
TRBV5-1	TRBD1	NA	TRBJ2-7	CASSWGTGDNEQYF	TGCGCCAGCAGCTGGGGGACAGGGGACAACGAGCAGTACTTC
TRBV4-2	NA	NA	TRBJ2-7	CASSQDSQGLYEQYF	TGTGCCAGCAGCCAAGATAGTCAGGGACTCTACGAGCAGTACTTC
TRBV4-3	TRBD1	NA	TRBJ1-5	CASSQEKGQGQPQHF	TGCGCCAGCAGCCAAGAAAAGGGACAGGGACAGCCCCAGCATTTT
TRBV24-1	NA	NA	TRBJ1-2	CATSTGANYGYTF	TGTGCCACCTCGACAGGAGCTAACTATGGCTACACCTTC
TRBV25-1	NA	NA	TRBJ1-1	CASSDVYRATEAFF	TGTGCCAGCAGTGACGTTTACAGGGCAACCGAAGCTTTCTTT
TRBV27	TRBD2	NA	TRBJ2-1	CASSHPGTSVLEQFF	TGTGCCAGCAGTCATCCCGGGACTAGTGTTCTTGAGCAGTTCTTC
TRBV7-9	NA	NA	TRBJ2-7	CASSLTFEQYF	TGTGCCAGCAGCTTAACATTCGAGCAGTACTTC
TRBV7-9	TRBD2	NA	TRBJ2-3	CASSPRPPGREPTDTQYF	TGTGCCAGCAGCCCCCGACCGCCGGGGCGGGAGCCCACAGATACGCAGTATTTT
TRBV28	TRBD2	NA	TRBJ2-5	CASSRGLAGVNQETQYF	TGTGCCAGCAGTAGGGGACTAGCGGGAGTTAACCAAGAGACCCAGTACTTC
TRBV28	TRBD1	NA	TRBJ2-3	CASSTRDSIRSSTDTQYF	TGTGCCAGCAGTACCCGGGACAGTATTCGTTCTAGCACAGATACGCAGTATTTT
TRBV30	NA	NA	TRBJ1-6	CAWSSRHSPLHF	TGTGCCTGGAGTTCCCGACATTCCCCCCTCCACTTT